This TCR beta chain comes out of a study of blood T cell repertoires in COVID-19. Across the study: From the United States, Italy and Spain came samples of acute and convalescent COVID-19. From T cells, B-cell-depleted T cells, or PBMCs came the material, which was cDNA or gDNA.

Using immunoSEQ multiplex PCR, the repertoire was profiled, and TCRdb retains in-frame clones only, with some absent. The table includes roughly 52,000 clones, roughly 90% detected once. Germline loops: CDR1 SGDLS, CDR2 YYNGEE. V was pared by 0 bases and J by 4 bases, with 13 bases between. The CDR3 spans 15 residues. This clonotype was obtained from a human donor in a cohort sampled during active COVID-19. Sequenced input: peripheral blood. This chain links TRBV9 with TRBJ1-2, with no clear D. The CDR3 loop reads CASSVGPGPSYGYTF. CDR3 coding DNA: TGTGCCAGCAGCGTAGGCCCAGGTCCCTCCTATGGCTACACCTTC.